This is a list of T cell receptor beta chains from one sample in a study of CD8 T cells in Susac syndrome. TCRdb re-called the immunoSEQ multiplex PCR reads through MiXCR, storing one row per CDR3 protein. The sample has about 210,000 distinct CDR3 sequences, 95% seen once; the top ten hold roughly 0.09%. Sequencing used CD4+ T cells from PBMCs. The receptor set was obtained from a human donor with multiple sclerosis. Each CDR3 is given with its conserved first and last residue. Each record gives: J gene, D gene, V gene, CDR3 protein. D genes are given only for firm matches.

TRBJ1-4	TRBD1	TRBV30	CAWGADRGFMEKLFF
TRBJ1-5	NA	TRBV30	CAWSAMREQPQHF
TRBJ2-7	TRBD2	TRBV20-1	CSAREGSGSYEQYF
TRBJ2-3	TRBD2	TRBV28	CASSSPASGSTDTQYF
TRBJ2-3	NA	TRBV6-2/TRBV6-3	CASTRSRAEVVTDTQYF
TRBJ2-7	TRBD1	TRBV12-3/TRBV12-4	CASSTPGQGREQYF
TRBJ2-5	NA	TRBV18	CASSHYRQETQYF
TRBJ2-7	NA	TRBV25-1	CASSGSPQGHEQYF
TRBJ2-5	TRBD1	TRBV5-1	CASSATGQETQYF
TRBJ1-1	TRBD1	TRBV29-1	CSVWTGEAFF
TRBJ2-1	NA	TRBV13	CASSLASYEQFF
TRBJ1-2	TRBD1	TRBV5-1	CASSLGTGGGNGYTF
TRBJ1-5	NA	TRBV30	CAWSVRLKHQPQHF
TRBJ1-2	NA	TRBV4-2	CASSHPGEANYGYTF
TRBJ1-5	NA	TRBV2	CASSVQGINQPQHF
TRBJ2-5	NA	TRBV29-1	CSVEDPAGETQYF
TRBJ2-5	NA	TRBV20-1	CSASVARRETQYF
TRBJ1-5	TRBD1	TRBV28	CASSSTRDRERHF
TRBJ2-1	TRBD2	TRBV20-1	CSANGVWGTSGYNEQFF
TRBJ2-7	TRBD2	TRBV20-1	CSASTRGEAYEQYF
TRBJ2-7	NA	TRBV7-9	CASSLPSSPGEQYF
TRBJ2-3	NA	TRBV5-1	CASSLVFVTDTQYF
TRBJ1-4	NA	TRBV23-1	CARATNEKLFF
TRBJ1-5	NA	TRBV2	CASSEMGPQPQHF
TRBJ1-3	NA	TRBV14	CASSRQTPVAGNTIYF
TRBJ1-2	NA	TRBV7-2	CASSLAGPRNYGYTF
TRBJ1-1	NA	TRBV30	CAWSGTHDEAFF
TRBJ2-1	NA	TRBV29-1	CSVQAVAYEQFF
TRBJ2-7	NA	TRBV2	CASSGPMGRRDF
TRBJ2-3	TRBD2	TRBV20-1	CSARESGGWGTDTQYF
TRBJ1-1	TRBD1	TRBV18	CASSPPGQNRGIAFF
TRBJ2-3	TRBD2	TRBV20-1	CSAEPSGKADTQYF
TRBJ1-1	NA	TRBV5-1	CASSLGSAMNTEAFF
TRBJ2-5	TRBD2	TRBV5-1	CASSSGLAGGVQETQYF
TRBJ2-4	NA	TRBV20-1	CSADTGIAKNIQYF
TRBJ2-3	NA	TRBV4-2	CASSRGTSPDTQYF
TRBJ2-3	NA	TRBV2	CASHSRTNTQYF
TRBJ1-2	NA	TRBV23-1	CASSQGYTF
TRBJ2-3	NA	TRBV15	CATSRAGTSTDTQYF
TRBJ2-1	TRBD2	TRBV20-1	CSARGGSLSSYNEQFF
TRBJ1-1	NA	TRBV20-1	CSARDPTRGDTEAFF
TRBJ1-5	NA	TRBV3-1	CASSQEGTANQPQHF
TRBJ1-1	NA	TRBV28	CAITGRAEAFF
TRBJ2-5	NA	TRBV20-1	CSARDGATTNVETQYF
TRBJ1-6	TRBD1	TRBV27	CASIRTGGGSPLHF
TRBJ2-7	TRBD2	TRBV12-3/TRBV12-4	CASSLIPGGQYF
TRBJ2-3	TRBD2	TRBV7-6	CASSLAGGDADTQYF
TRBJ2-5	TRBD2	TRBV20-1	CSARTSGSFRETQYF
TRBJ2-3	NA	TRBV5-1	CASQQGWGDTDTQYF
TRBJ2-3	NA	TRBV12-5	CASGLVHRGLRIVSTDTQYF
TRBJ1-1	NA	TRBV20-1	CSAARLNTEAFF
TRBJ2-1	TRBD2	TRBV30	CAWRTSGGEQFF
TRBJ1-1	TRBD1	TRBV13	CASSLAQGARYTEAFF
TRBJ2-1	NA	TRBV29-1	CSVVPRSGSYNEQFF
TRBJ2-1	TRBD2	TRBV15	CATSSWSSGGAVNEQFF